What follows are 25 T cell receptor beta chains derived from one specimen sequenced in a study of shared clonotypes between healthy human individuals. Naive-designated CD8 cells lacked CD45RO, were positively enriched for CCR7, and omitted terminally differentiated effector memory CD45RA+ cells. The table came from immunoSEQ multiplex PCR; TCRdb's copy has only in-frame clones and leaves some out. Of fewer than 1 million clones detected, 95% to 97% appear once; the ten largest clones hold around 0.25%. What was sequenced was naive CD8+ T cells sorted from blood. Receptors originate from a man under 40 in good health.

A remark on this clone: Its ends do not fully match the called genes, so a read error is possible. The chain has TRBV29-1 and TRBJ2-1; no firm D call. This CDR3 is built from 16 residues. Germline CDR1 and CDR2: SQVTM and ANQGSEA. The CDR3 bases are TGCAGCGTCGAAGGTCATCGAACCGTCTCCTACAATGAGCAGTTCTTC. This encodes CSVEGHRTVSYNEQFF.

The V call is TRBV28, the J call TRBJ2-7; D is ambiguous. The CDR3 is 12 residues long. CDR1 is MDHEN and CDR2 is SYDVKM in the germline V gene. The V and J ends lost 3 bases and 8 bases respectively, with 11 bases between them. This CDR3 is CASSFLSSQQYF. The CDR3 DNA follows: TGTGCCAGCAGTTTTCTCTCCTCGCAGCAGTACTTC. Based on the CDR3 plus reference TRBV28 and TRBJ2-7, the full variable domain is DVKVTQSSRYLVKRTGEKVFLECVQDMDHENMFWYRQDPGLGLRLIYFSYDVKMKEKGDIPEGYSVSREKKERFSLILESASTNQTSMYLCASSFLSSQQYFGPGTRLTVT.

The V gene is TRBV19, the J gene TRBJ2-7, with 7 bases that match TRBD2. There are 16 residues in the CDR3. Germline loops: CDR1 LNHDA, CDR2 SQIVND (reference sequence). The ends lost 6 bases at V and 7 bases at J; junction bases unmatched: 18. In DNA, the CDR3 is TGTGCCAGTAGCTCGCCGGGGGGAGGGATAGCGAGGGAGCAGTACTTC. It specifies CASSSPGGGIAREQYF.

This clone appeared once. The chain combines TRBV2 with TRBJ1-5, with D tentatively TRBD1 (6 bases). V was cut by 6 bases and J by 0 bases, with 15 bases left in between. The CDR3 has 16 residues. Per germline, CDR1 SNHLY and CDR2 FYNNEI. CDR3 coding DNA: TGTGCCAGCAGCACAGGGCCCCCATATAGCAATCAGCCCCAGCATTTT. Protein product: CASSTGPPYSNQPQHF.

The CDR3 sequence is CASSEWGSGELFF. In DNA form, the CDR3 reads TGTGCCAGCAGTGAATGGGGGAGTGGGGAGCTGTTTTTT. The rearrangement joins TRBV25-1 to TRBJ2-2; D is perhaps TRBD1 or TRBD2 (5 bases each). Trimming shortened V by 1 base and J by 8 bases, and 8 bases separated the two germline ends. CDR1 MGHDK and CDR2 SYGVNS come from the germline V gene. This CDR3 is built from 13 residues.

The V call is TRBV7-8, the J call TRBJ1-5; D possibly corresponds to TRBD1 (5 bases). Trimming shortened V by 5 bases and J by 2 bases, and 16 bases separated the two germline ends. Per the germline V gene, CDR1 is SGHVS and CDR2 is FQNEAQ. This CDR3 has 16 amino acids. This CDR3 reads CASSLTGTLGNQPQHF. In DNA form, the CDR3 reads TGTGCCAGCAGCCTAACCGGGACGCTAGGCAATCAGCCCCAGCATTTT. The whole variable domain, filled in from reference TRBV7-8 and TRBJ1-5, reads GAGVSQSPRYKVAKRGQDVALRCDPISGHVSLFWYQQALGQGPEFLTYFQNEAQLDKSGLPSDRFFAERPEGSVSTLKIQRTQQEDSAVYLCASSLTGTLGNQPQHFGDGTRLSIL.

This clone was detected only a few times. This chain links TRBV19 with TRBJ1-1; 11 nucleotides match TRBD1. V trimming: 6 bases; J trimming: 5 bases; junction bases outside the gene matches: 2. Germline lookup yields CDR1 LNHDA and CDR2 SQIVND (reference sequence). This CDR3 spans 13 amino acids. For the CDR3, the DNA is TGTGCCAGTAGCCGGGACAGGGGGACTGAAGCTTTCTTT. It specifies CASSRDRGTEAFF.

Remarks on this clone: Within the sample, other DNA sequences also encode this same CDR3. V and J are TRBV29-1 and TRBJ2-3; D is ambiguous. The V gene's germline CDR1 is SQVTM and CDR2 ANQGSEA. The CDR3 has 12 amino acids. Between the trimmed V and J ends, which lost 5 bases and 1 base, there was a span of 7 bases. CDR3 nucleotides: TGCAGCGTTACGAGCCGCACAGATACGCAGTATTTT. Translated: CSVTSRTDTQYF.

The V gene is TRBV5-1, the J gene TRBJ2-1, with 7 nucleotides matching TRBD2. Germline V gene lookup returns CDR1 SGHRS and CDR2 YFSETQ. The V segment lost 0 bases and the J segment 7 bases; nucleotides outside the gene matches: 10. This CDR3 contains 16 residues. CDR3 DNA: TGCGCCAGCAGCTTGGCGACTAGCTACTACTGGAATGAGCAGTTCTTC. The encoded protein is CASSLATSYYWNEQFF.

The rearrangement joins TRBV9 to TRBJ2-1, with TRBD2 matching 14 bases. This CDR3 contains 18 residues. J lost 9 bases, V lost 0 bases, and 11 bases had no gene match. Germline-derived CDR1 and CDR2 are SGDLS and YYNGEE. CDR3: CASSVDPGLAGGGGEQFF. In DNA, the CDR3 is TGTGCCAGCAGCGTAGATCCTGGACTAGCGGGAGGTGGGGGTGAGCAGTTCTTC.

The genes are TRBV7-8 and TRBJ2-7, with 7 bases identical to TRBD2. CDR3 length equals 15 residues. The germline gives CDR1 SGHVS, CDR2 FQNEAQ. V gave up 2 bases and J gave up 2 bases; unmatched junction bases: 6. DNA of the CDR3: TGTGCCAGCAGCTTAAGGCTAGCGGCTGCCTACGAGCAGTACTTC. Encoded protein: CASSLRLAAAYEQYF.

The gene calls are TRBV5-4 and TRBJ2-7; 12 bases agree with TRBD1. Trimming at V came to 4 bases and at J to 6 bases, leaving 11 bases not matched to a gene. This CDR3 is built from 16 residues. Per germline, CDR1 SGHNT and CDR2 YYREEE (reference sequence). In nucleotides, the CDR3 is TGTGCCAGCAGCCCAAGAAACCGGGACAGGGGGCTCGAGCAGTACTTC. Encoded protein: CASSPRNRDRGLEQYF.

The V gene is TRBV27, the J gene TRBJ2-1; no firm D call. CDR1 and CDR2 from the germline V gene are MNHEY and SMNVEV (reference sequence). The CDR3 loop spans 12 amino acids. V was pared by 4 bases and J by 7 bases, with 8 bases between. Written as DNA, the CDR3 is TGTGCCAGCAGTTCAGGTATGAATGAGCAGTTCTTC. Protein sequence: CASSSGMNEQFF.

The chain recombines TRBV4-1 with TRBJ2-5; D ambiguous. The CDR3 consists of 13 residues. Germline CDR1 and CDR2: MGHRA and YSYEKL. V lost 5 bases and J 2 bases, leaving 9 bases between the germline ends. CDR3 nucleotide sequence: TGCGCCAGCAGCGGCGGCCCTCAAGAGACCCAGTACTTC. This codes for CASSGGPQETQYF.

The chain employs TRBV10-1 and TRBJ2-3; D not resolved. The germline CDR1 and CDR2 sequences are WNHNN and SYGVQD (reference sequence). The CDR3 runs 15 residues. Trimming pared 3 bases from V and 2 bases from J, leaving 12 bases between. The CDR3 is CASSEALGSTDTQYF. In DNA, the CDR3 is TGCGCCAGCAGTGAAGCCCTAGGTTCCACAGATACGCAGTATTTT.

This chain's CDR3 is CASSYGWGTETQYF. In nucleotides, the CDR3 is TGTGCCAGCAGCTATGGGTGGGGGACGGAGACCCAGTACTTC. The chain recombines TRBV5-4 with TRBJ2-5; D is perhaps TRBD1 or TRBD2 (5 bases each). Germline CDR1 and CDR2: SGHNT and YYREEE (reference sequence). The V and J ends lost 3 bases and 5 bases respectively, with 14 bases between them. The CDR3 spans 14 residues.

The V call is TRBV7-8, the J call TRBJ2-7; D gene uncertain. Germline V lookup: CDR1 SGHVS, CDR2 FQNEAQ. The CDR3 has 14 amino acids. V gave up 2 bases and J gave up 4 bases, with 12 bases separating them. CDR3 amino acids: CASSLLGVSYEQYF. The DNA for the CDR3 is TGTGCCAGCAGCTTACTTGGGGTTTCGTACGAGCAGTACTTC.

This sequence joins TRBV7-9 and TRBJ2-7, with 8 nucleotides matching TRBD2. The CDR3 runs to 13 residues. V shed 5 bases and J 4 bases; nucleotides not matched to a gene: 4. Germline CDR1 reads SEHNR; CDR2 reads FQNEAQ (reference sequence). The CDR3 here is CASSMTSEYEQYF. DNA of the CDR3: TGTGCCAGCAGCATGACTAGCGAGTACGAGCAGTACTTC.

The rearrangement links TRBV7-6 to TRBJ2-7; D is undetermined. Trimming took off 2 bases at V and 2 bases at J, with 10 bases between the two ends. Germline assignment: CDR1 SGHVS and CDR2 FNYEAQ. The CDR3 is 14 amino acids. The CDR3 reads CASSLSAGPYEQYF. The CDR3 bases are TGTGCCAGCAGCTTAAGCGCAGGACCCTACGAGCAGTACTTC.

The chain has TRBV4-1 and TRBJ2-1, with 10 bases identical to TRBD2. The CDR3 covers 15 residues. Per the germline V gene, CDR1 is MGHRA and CDR2 is YSYEKL. The junction had 9 bases not matched to a gene; V was cut back by 4 bases and J by 9 bases. The CDR3 loop is CASSPQLAGAGEQFF. The CDR3 region has the DNA TGCGCCAGCAGCCCTCAGCTAGCGGGAGCGGGTGAGCAGTTCTTC.

V gene TRBV2 combines with J gene TRBJ1-5, with 7 nucleotides matching TRBD1. Germline values: CDR1 SNHLY, CDR2 FYNNEI. The V gene end was trimmed by 6 bases and the J gene end by 6 bases; junction bases not matched to a gene: 8. There are 14 residues in the CDR3. The CDR3 DNA follows: TGTGCCAGCAGCCTAACAGGGGTGGGTCAGCCCCAGCATTTT. Protein: CASSLTGVGQPQHF. The entire variable domain, with the rest obtained from reference TRBV2 and TRBJ1-5, is as follows: EPEVTQTPSHQVTQMGQEVILRCVPISNHLYFYWYRQILGQKVEFLVSFYNNEISEKSEIFDDQFSVERPDGSNFTLKIRSTKLEDSAMYFCASSLTGVGQPQHFGDGTRLSIL.

The chain joins TRBV27 to TRBJ2-1; 12 nucleotides line up with TRBD2. The V gene end was trimmed by 0 bases and the J gene end by 8 bases; junction bases not matched to a gene: 8. The CDR3 runs to 17 residues. CDR1 and CDR2 (germline): MNHEY, SMNVEV (reference sequence). Here the CDR3 reads CASSLSVTSGSPYEQFF. CDR3 nucleotide sequence: TGTGCCAGCAGTTTATCTGTGACTAGCGGGAGTCCCTATGAGCAGTTCTTC.

J is TRBJ2-3 and V is TRBV7-2; 8 nucleotides agree with TRBD2. J gave up 3 bases and V 1 base, and 12 bases lay outside the gene matches. The CDR3 sequence is 18 residues long. Germline values: CDR1 SGHTA, CDR2 FQGNSA. The CDR3 sequence: CASSLERTGLAGTDTQYF. DNA for the CDR3: TGTGCCAGCAGCTTAGAGAGAACGGGGCTAGCGGGTACAGATACGCAGTATTTT. The whole variable domain, filled in from reference TRBV7-2 and TRBJ2-3, reads GAGVSQSPSNKVTEKGKDVELRCDPISGHTALYWYRQSLGQGLEFLIYFQGNSAPDKSGLPSDRFSAERTGGSVSTLTIQRTQQEDSAVYLCASSLERTGLAGTDTQYFGPGTRLTVL.

The CDR3 bases are TGTGCCAGCAGTCGTAGCGGGAATTCCTACGAGCAGTACTTC. Amino acids: CASSRSGNSYEQYF. The chain uses TRBV2 and TRBJ2-7, with 8 nucleotides matching TRBD2. The CDR3 runs to 14 residues. Germline lookup yields CDR1 SNHLY and CDR2 FYNNEI. The junction had 4 bases not matched to a gene; V was cut back by 5 bases and J by 1 base.

This chain links TRBV2 with TRBJ2-1, with 8 bases aligning to TRBD2. V trimming: 4 bases; J trimming: 6 bases; junction bases outside the gene matches: 14. Germline CDR1 is SNHLY and CDR2 is FYNNEI. The CDR3 is 17 amino acids. CDR3 residues: CASSGPGGLGVGNEQFF. The CDR3 bases are TGTGCCAGCAGTGGTCCTGGGGGACTAGGGGTAGGCAATGAGCAGTTCTTC.